This is a list of T cell receptor beta chains from one sample in a study of blood T cell repertoires in COVID-19. Generated by immunoSEQ multiplex PCR, the TCRdb table keeps only in-frame clones and is missing some. The data contain 40,000 to 45,000 clones, 92% of them singletons. Material for sequencing was peripheral blood. The receptors stem from a man aged 45 to 65 with active COVID-19. The CDR3 runs from the conserved cysteine through the conserved F or W. The order of the fields is J gene, D gene, V gene, clone size, CDR3 protein, CDR3 DNA. D genes are given only for firm matches. Expanded clones are given a class, and other clones once, few, many or no size at all.

j_call: TRBJ1-2
d_call: TRBD1
v_call: TRBV9
clone_size: NA
cdr3_aa: CASSLTGGKANYGYTF
cdr3_nt: TGTGCCAGCAGTTTGACAGGGGGCAAAGCTAACTATGGCTACACCTTC

j_call: TRBJ1-2
d_call: TRBD1
v_call: TRBV30
clone_size: NA
cdr3_aa: CAWSPATGKGSGYTF
cdr3_nt: TGTGCCTGGAGTCCGGCGACAGGGAAAGGGAGCGGCTACACCTTC

j_call: TRBJ2-3
d_call: TRBD2
v_call: TRBV3-1/TRBV3-2
clone_size: NA
cdr3_aa: CASSQRPGTSDTDTQYF
cdr3_nt: TGTGCCAGCAGCCAAAGGCCCGGGACTAGTGACACAGATACGCAGTATTTT

j_call: TRBJ2-3
d_call: TRBD1
v_call: TRBV11-3
clone_size: NA
cdr3_aa: CASSSGGATDTQYF
cdr3_nt: TGTGCCTCCAGCTCAGGGGGCGCCACAGATACGCAGTATTTT

j_call: TRBJ1-4
d_call: TRBD1
v_call: TRBV6-5
clone_size: NA
cdr3_aa: CASSLGQLKEKLFF
cdr3_nt: TGTGCCAGCAGCCTGGGACAGCTGAAGGAAAAACTGTTTTTT

j_call: TRBJ2-1
d_call: NA
v_call: TRBV7-2
clone_size: NA
cdr3_aa: CASSPRVGASYNEQFF
cdr3_nt: TGTGCCAGCAGCCCCAGAGTTGGGGCCTCCTACAATGAGCAGTTCTTC

j_call: TRBJ1-5
d_call: NA
v_call: TRBV28
clone_size: NA
cdr3_aa: CASSPVGSGGSGPQHF
cdr3_nt: TGTGCCAGCAGCCCCGTCGGGTCAGGAGGTAGCGGGCCCCAGCATTTT

j_call: TRBJ2-6
d_call: NA
v_call: TRBV7-8
clone_size: NA
cdr3_aa: CASTGDSGANVLTF
cdr3_nt: TGTGCCAGCACGGGGGACTCTGGGGCCAACGTCCTGACTTTC

j_call: TRBJ2-3
d_call: NA
v_call: TRBV3-1/TRBV3-2
clone_size: NA
cdr3_aa: CASSQYYAENTQYF
cdr3_nt: TGTGCCAGCAGCCAATATTACGCGGAGAACACGCAGTATTTT

j_call: TRBJ2-2
d_call: TRBD2
v_call: TRBV19
clone_size: NA
cdr3_aa: CASSPWGVAGVGYTGELFF
cdr3_nt: TGTGCCAGTAGCCCATGGGGGGTAGCGGGAGTAGGGTACACCGGGGAGCTGTTTTTT

j_call: TRBJ2-2
d_call: NA
v_call: TRBV5-1
clone_size: few
cdr3_aa: CASSERLANTGELFF
cdr3_nt: TGCGCCAGCAGCGAAAGACTGGCGAACACCGGGGAGCTGTTTTTT

j_call: TRBJ1-1
d_call: NA
v_call: TRBV6-5
clone_size: NA
cdr3_aa: CASSYGSGVLDTEAFF
cdr3_nt: TGTGCCAGCAGTTATGGCTCGGGGGTCCTCGACACTGAAGCTTTCTTT

j_call: TRBJ1-6
d_call: NA
v_call: TRBV2
clone_size: few
cdr3_aa: CASAGARSPLHF
cdr3_nt: TGTGCCAGCGCGGGAGCTCGCTCACCCCTCCACTTT

j_call: TRBJ2-4
d_call: NA
v_call: TRBV28
clone_size: NA
cdr3_aa: CASSLYSRDSIAKNIQYF
cdr3_nt: TGTGCCAGCAGTTTATACAGCCGGGACTCTATAGCCAAAAACATTCAGTACTTC

j_call: TRBJ2-3
d_call: NA
v_call: TRBV21-1
clone_size: NA
cdr3_aa: CATEKGEREGTDTQYF
cdr3_nt: TGTGCCACCGAAAAGGGTGAGCGGGAGGGCACAGATACGCAGTATTTT

j_call: TRBJ1-1
d_call: NA
v_call: TRBV21-1
clone_size: NA
cdr3_aa: CASSKTRGWTEAFF
cdr3_nt: TGTGCCAGCAGCAAAACCAGGGGGTGGACTGAAGCTTTCTTT

j_call: TRBJ2-3
d_call: NA
v_call: TRBV6-6
clone_size: NA
cdr3_aa: CASSYRSARSTDTQYF
cdr3_nt: TGTGCCAGCAGTTACAGGTCGGCTAGAAGCACAGATACGCAGTATTTT

j_call: TRBJ2-1
d_call: TRBD2
v_call: TRBV5-1
clone_size: NA
cdr3_aa: CASSGTSGMSNEQFF
cdr3_nt: TGCGCCAGCAGCGGGACTAGCGGGATGTCAAATGAGCAGTTCTTC

j_call: TRBJ2-5
d_call: TRBD1
v_call: TRBV6-1
clone_size: NA
cdr3_aa: CASSEWDRGKTQYF
cdr3_nt: TGTGCCAGCAGTGAATGGGACAGGGGGAAGACCCAGTACTTC

j_call: TRBJ1-5
d_call: NA
v_call: TRBV4-1
clone_size: few
cdr3_aa: CASSPQLVSNQPQHF
cdr3_nt: TGCGCCAGCAGCCCACAGTTAGTTAGCAATCAGCCCCAGCATTTT

j_call: TRBJ2-7
d_call: NA
v_call: TRBV6-5
clone_size: NA
cdr3_aa: CASSYDLSSYEQYF
cdr3_nt: TGTGCCAGCAGTTACGACTTAAGCTCCTACGAGCAGTACTTC

j_call: TRBJ1-3
d_call: NA
v_call: TRBV28
clone_size: NA
cdr3_aa: CASRGSNGNTIYF
cdr3_nt: TGTGCCAGCCGGGGATCGAATGGAAACACCATATATTTT

j_call: TRBJ2-5
d_call: TRBD1
v_call: TRBV18
clone_size: NA
cdr3_aa: CASSQGARETQYF
cdr3_nt: TGTGCCAGCTCACAGGGGGCCAGGGAGACCCAGTACTTC

j_call: TRBJ2-2
d_call: NA
v_call: TRBV6-1
clone_size: NA
cdr3_aa: CASSGFSGPLNRGELFF
cdr3_nt: TGTGCCAGCAGTGGCTTTTCCGGGCCTCTCAACAGGGGGGAGCTGTTTTTT

j_call: TRBJ2-7
d_call: NA
v_call: TRBV6-2/TRBV6-3
clone_size: NA
cdr3_aa: CASSYRGYEQYF
cdr3_nt: TGTGCCAGCAGTTACAGAGGGTACGAGCAGTACTTC

j_call: TRBJ2-2
d_call: NA
v_call: TRBV27
clone_size: NA
cdr3_aa: CASSLGASTGELFF
cdr3_nt: TGTGCCAGCAGCCTAGGGGCCAGCACCGGGGAGCTGTTTTTT

j_call: TRBJ2-3
d_call: NA
v_call: TRBV29-1
clone_size: NA
cdr3_aa: CSVAQGTDTQYF
cdr3_nt: TGCAGCGTTGCACAGGGCACAGATACGCAGTATTTT

j_call: TRBJ1-5
d_call: NA
v_call: TRBV19
clone_size: NA
cdr3_aa: CASSTTGNGNQPQHF
cdr3_nt: TGTGCCAGTAGTACCACAGGGAATGGCAATCAGCCCCAGCATTTT

j_call: TRBJ1-4
d_call: NA
v_call: TRBV5-1
clone_size: once
cdr3_aa: CASSLGGQSEKLFF
cdr3_nt: TGCGCCAGCAGCTTGGGCGGACAGAGTGAAAAACTGTTTTTT

j_call: TRBJ2-2
d_call: NA
v_call: TRBV27
clone_size: NA
cdr3_aa: CASSPYRVAGELFF
cdr3_nt: TGTGCCAGCAGTCCGTACAGGGTCGCCGGGGAGCTGTTTTTT

j_call: TRBJ2-1
d_call: TRBD2
v_call: TRBV5-1
clone_size: NA
cdr3_aa: CASSPWTSGRNEQFF
cdr3_nt: TGCGCCAGCAGCCCGTGGACTAGCGGGAGGAATGAGCAGTTCTTC

j_call: TRBJ2-1
d_call: NA
v_call: TRBV30
clone_size: NA
cdr3_aa: CAWSVPGHQAYNEQFF
cdr3_nt: TGTGCCTGGAGTGTACCGGGACACCAGGCCTACAATGAGCAGTTCTTC

j_call: TRBJ1-3
d_call: TRBD1
v_call: TRBV28
clone_size: NA
cdr3_aa: CASTTGGSGNTIYF
cdr3_nt: TGTGCCAGCACCACAGGGGGCTCGGGAAACACCATATATTTT

j_call: TRBJ2-1
d_call: NA
v_call: TRBV29-1
clone_size: NA
cdr3_aa: CSVSYSSYNEQFF
cdr3_nt: TGCAGCGTTTCTTACAGCTCCTACAATGAGCAGTTCTTC

j_call: TRBJ2-2
d_call: NA
v_call: TRBV6-1
clone_size: NA
cdr3_aa: CASSGVQGGINTGELFF
cdr3_nt: TGTGCCAGCAGTGGAGTCCAGGGTGGAATCAACACCGGGGAGCTGTTTTTT

j_call: TRBJ2-7
d_call: NA
v_call: TRBV5-4
clone_size: once
cdr3_aa: CASSFSSGEQYF
cdr3_nt: TGTGCCAGCAGCTTTTCTTCCGGGGAGCAGTACTTC

j_call: TRBJ2-7
d_call: NA
v_call: TRBV7-9
clone_size: NA
cdr3_aa: CASSQTSTYYEQYF
cdr3_nt: TGTGCCAGCAGCCAAACTAGCACTTACTACGAGCAGTACTTC

j_call: TRBJ1-6
d_call: TRBD1
v_call: TRBV27
clone_size: NA
cdr3_aa: CASSPGTGLRNSPLHF
cdr3_nt: TGTGCCAGCAGCCCAGGGACAGGGCTCCGTAATTCACCCCTCCACTTT

j_call: TRBJ1-6
d_call: TRBD1
v_call: TRBV2
clone_size: NA
cdr3_aa: CASRDRSSSPLHF
cdr3_nt: TGTGCCAGCAGGGACAGGTCGAGTTCACCCCTCCACTTT

j_call: TRBJ2-3
d_call: NA
v_call: TRBV11-2
clone_size: NA
cdr3_aa: CASSLSTDTQYF
cdr3_nt: TGTGCCAGCAGCCTAAGCACAGATACGCAGTATTTT

j_call: TRBJ2-7
d_call: NA
v_call: TRBV7-2
clone_size: NA
cdr3_aa: CASSLNSNEQYF
cdr3_nt: TGTGCCAGCAGCTTAAATTCCAACGAGCAGTACTTC

j_call: TRBJ1-5
d_call: TRBD1
v_call: TRBV5-8
clone_size: NA
cdr3_aa: CASSLRGQPRHF
cdr3_nt: TGTGCCAGCAGCCTCCGGGGACAGCCCCGGCATTTT

j_call: TRBJ2-3
d_call: NA
v_call: TRBV13
clone_size: NA
cdr3_aa: CASSVKDTQYF
cdr3_nt: TGTGCCAGCAGCGTAAAAGATACGCAGTATTTT

j_call: TRBJ2-4
d_call: TRBD2
v_call: TRBV6-5
clone_size: NA
cdr3_aa: CASSYSSGLAKNIQYF
cdr3_nt: TGTGCCAGCAGCTACTCTAGCGGATTAGCCAAAAACATTCAGTACTTC

j_call: TRBJ2-7
d_call: TRBD1
v_call: TRBV27
clone_size: once
cdr3_aa: CASSSAGQGTYEQYF
cdr3_nt: TGTGCCAGCAGTTCCGCGGGACAGGGGACCTACGAGCAGTACTTC

j_call: TRBJ1-1
d_call: TRBD1
v_call: TRBV11-2
clone_size: NA
cdr3_aa: CASSLLRAGGRNTEAFF
cdr3_nt: TGTGCCAGCAGCCTGCTTAGGGCAGGGGGACGCAACACTGAAGCTTTCTTT